This T cell receptor beta chain was sequenced during a study of beta chain features in type 1 diabetes. CDR1 and CDR2 from the germline V gene are SQVTM and ANQGSEA. The CDR3 runs 13 residues. The trim removed 7 bases at V and 7 bases at J, leaving 13 bases unmatched. This clone occurred a few times. Its antigen is currently unknown. Whole-study results and caveats: Patients and controls would share equally any PCR tilt toward shorter templates. Insertions at VDJ junctions were less frequent in type 1 diabetes patients. These patients also deleted more nucleotides at the same junctions. TCRB CDR3s from Type 1 diabetes patients were moderately but significantly shorter in all four CD4+ subsets. The naive, central memory and Treg TCRB repertoires of patients appeared to be more similar to one another than those of healthy donors.

The isolated RNA, all of it, was reverse transcribed, so expressed TCRB transcripts were what got sequenced. Here immunoSEQ multiplex PCR was the method, and the copy in TCRdb shows in-frame clones only, minus some. The sample carries approximately 250,000 clones, 16% recorded once. V gene TRBV29-1 combines with J gene TRBJ2-7; 7 bases fit TRBD1. This receptor was obtained from a young man with type 1 diabetes. What was sequenced was naive CD4+ T cells from blood. This chain's CDR3 is CSATGAVGVEQYF. CDR3 sequence (DNA): TGCAGCGCAACAGGGGCGGTCGGGGTTGAGCAGTACTTC.